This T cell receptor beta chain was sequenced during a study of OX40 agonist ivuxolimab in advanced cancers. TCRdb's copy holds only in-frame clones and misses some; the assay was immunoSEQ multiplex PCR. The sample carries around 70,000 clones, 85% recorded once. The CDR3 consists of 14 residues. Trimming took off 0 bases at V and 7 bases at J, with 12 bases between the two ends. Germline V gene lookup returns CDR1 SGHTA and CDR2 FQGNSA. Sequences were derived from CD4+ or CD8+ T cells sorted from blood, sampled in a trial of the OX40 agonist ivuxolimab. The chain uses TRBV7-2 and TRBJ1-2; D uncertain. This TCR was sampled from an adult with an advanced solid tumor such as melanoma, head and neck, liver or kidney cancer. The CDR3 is CASSLAITASGYTF. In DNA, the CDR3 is TGTGCCAGCAGCTTAGCGATAACAGCGAGTGGCTACACCTTC.